This T cell receptor (beta chain) was sequenced during a study of T cells in Graves' hyperthyroidism and ophthalmopathy. General study findings and limits: Most expanded thyroid clonotypes above 0.001 also appeared in blood.

It was RNA transcripts that yielded the amplified TCR beta CDR3 regions. First-round RT-PCR targeting the TCR CDR3 was performed with the HTBI primer set. TCRdb reanalysed the multiplex PCR reads using MiXCR and keeps one entry per CDR3 protein. The data contain 700,000 or so distinct CDR3 sequences, approximately 16% of them singletons. This CDR3 has 14 residues. The germline CDR1 and CDR2 sequences are MDHEN and SYDVKM. Trimming cost V 10 bases and J 4 bases, with 17 bases left between them. Uncontrolled infection, other autoimmune disease, pregnancy or lactation led to exclusion. As regards this clonotype: Its antigen is still unknown.

The source material was blood. The sequence was collected from a man aged 18 to 35 with Graves' hyperthyroidism. The V call is TRBV28, the J call TRBJ1-3; D not resolved. Here the CDR3 reads CATLRQALGNTIYF. CDR3 nucleotides: TGTGCCACACTAAGGCAGGCTTTGGGAAACACCATATATTTT.